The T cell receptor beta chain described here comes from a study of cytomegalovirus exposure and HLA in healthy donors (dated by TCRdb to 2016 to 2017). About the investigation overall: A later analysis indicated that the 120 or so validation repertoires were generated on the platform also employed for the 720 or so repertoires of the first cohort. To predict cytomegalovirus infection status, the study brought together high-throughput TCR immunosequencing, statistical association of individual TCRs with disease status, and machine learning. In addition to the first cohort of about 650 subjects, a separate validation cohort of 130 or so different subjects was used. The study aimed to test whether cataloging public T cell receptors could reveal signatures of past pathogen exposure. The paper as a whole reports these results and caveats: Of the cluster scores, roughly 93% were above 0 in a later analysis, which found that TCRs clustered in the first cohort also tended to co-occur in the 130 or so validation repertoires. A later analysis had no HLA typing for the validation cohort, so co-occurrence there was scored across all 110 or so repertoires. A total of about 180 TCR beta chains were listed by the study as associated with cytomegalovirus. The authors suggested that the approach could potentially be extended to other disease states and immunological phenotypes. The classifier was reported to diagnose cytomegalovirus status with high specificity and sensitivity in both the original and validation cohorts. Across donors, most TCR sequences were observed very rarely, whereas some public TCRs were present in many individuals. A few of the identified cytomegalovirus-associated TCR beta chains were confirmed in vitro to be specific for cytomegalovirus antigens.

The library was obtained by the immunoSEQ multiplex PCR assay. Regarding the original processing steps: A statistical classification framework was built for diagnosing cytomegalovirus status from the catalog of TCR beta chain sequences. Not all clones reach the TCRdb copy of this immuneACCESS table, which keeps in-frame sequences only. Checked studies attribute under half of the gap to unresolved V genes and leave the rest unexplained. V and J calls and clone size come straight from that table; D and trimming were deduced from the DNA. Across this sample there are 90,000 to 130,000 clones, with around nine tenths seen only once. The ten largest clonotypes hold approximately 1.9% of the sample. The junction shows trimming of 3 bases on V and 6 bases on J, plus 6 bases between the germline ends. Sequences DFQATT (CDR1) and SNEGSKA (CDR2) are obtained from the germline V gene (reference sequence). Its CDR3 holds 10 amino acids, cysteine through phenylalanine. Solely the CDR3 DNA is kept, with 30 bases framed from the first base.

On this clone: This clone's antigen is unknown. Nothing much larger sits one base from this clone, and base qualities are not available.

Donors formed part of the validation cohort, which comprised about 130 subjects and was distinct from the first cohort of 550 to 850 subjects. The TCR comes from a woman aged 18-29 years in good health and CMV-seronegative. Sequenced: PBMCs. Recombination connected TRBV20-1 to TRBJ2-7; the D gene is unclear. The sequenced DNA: TGCAGTGCTAGTGAGTCCGAGCAGTACTTC. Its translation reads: CSASESEQYF.